This T cell receptor beta chain was found in a study of T-cell memory formation after mild COVID-19. Study-wide background: Across donors, TCR clusters were largely donor specific.

Regarding the study as a whole: Clones contracting across day 15 to 85 had a balanced CD4/CD8 profile; later expanding clones leaned CD4+.

This CDR3 contains 14 residues. The germline V gene has CDR1 SGHRS and CDR2 YFSETQ. The trim removed 5 bases at V and 6 bases at J, leaving 6 bases unmatched. On this clonotype itself: What it binds is unknown.

TCRdb called the 5' RACE reads again in MiXCR, with one record for every CDR3 protein. The top ten clones hold 2% to 3% of a sample with roughly 200,000 distinct CDR3 sequences, approximately 20% of them seen once. The specimen sequenced was PBMCs or a T cell subset sorted from them (not recorded which). The rearrangement uses TRBV5-1 and TRBJ1-1, with TRBD1 identical over 11 bases. The TCR comes from an adult woman who had mild COVID-19 (a few samples of this study predate the infection). Cell type and time point are not known. The CDR3 reads CASRGQGAGAEAFF. CDR3 nucleotide sequence: TGCGCCAGCAGAGGACAGGGGGCGGGAGCTGAAGCTTTCTTT.